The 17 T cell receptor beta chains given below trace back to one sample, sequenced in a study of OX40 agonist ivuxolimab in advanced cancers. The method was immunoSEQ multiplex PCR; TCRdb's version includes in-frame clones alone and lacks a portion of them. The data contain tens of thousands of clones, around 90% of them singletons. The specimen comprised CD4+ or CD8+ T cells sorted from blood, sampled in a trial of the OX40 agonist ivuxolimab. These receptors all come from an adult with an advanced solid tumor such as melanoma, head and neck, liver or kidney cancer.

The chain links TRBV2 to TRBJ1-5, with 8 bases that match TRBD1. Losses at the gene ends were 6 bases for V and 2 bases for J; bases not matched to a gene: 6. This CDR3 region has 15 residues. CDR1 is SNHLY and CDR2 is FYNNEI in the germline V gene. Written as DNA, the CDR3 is TGTGCCAGCAGAAAGGACAGGGCGGGCAATCAGCCCCAGCATTTT. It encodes CASRKDRAGNQPQHF.

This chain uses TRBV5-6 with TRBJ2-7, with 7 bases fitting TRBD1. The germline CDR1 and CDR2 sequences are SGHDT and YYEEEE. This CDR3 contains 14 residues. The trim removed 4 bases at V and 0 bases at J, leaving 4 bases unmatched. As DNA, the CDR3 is TGTGCCAGCAGCCAATGGGACAGCTCCTACGAGCAGTACTTC. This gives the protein CASSQWDSSYEQYF.

As DNA, the CDR3 is TGTGCCTGGAGCGTCCTAGGAAGGGTGAACACTGAAGCTTTCTTT. Encoded protein: CAWSVLGRVNTEAFF. The J gene is TRBJ1-1, the V gene TRBV30; D not resolved. V was pared by 3 bases and J by 0 bases, with 14 bases between. The CDR3 length is 15 residues. Germline-derived CDR1 and CDR2 are GTSNPN and SVGIG (reference sequence).

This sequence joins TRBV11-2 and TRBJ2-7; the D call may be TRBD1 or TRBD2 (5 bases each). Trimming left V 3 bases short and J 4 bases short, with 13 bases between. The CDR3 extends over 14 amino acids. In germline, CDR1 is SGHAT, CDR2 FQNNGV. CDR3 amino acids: CASSFSPGLYEQYF. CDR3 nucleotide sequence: TGTGCCAGCAGCTTCTCACCGGGGCTTTACGAGCAGTACTTC.

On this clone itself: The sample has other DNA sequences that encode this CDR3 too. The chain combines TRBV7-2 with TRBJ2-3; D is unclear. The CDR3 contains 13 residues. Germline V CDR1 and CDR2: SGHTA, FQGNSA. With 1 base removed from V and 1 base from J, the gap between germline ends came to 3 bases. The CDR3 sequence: CASSLDGTDTQYF. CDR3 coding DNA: TGTGCCAGCAGCTTAGATGGCACAGATACGCAGTATTTT. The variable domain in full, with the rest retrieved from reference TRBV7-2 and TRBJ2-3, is GAGVSQSPSNKVTEKGKDVELRCDPISGHTALYWYRQSLGQGLEFLIYFQGNSAPDKSGLPSDRFSAERTGGSVSTLTIQRTQQEDSAVYLCASSLDGTDTQYFGPGTRLTVL.

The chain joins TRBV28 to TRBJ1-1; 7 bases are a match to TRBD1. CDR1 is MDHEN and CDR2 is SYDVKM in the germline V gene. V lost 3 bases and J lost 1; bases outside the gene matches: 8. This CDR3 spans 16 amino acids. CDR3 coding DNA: TGTGCCAGCAGTTTGTCCGGACAGGTGGCGAACACTGAAGCTTTCTTT. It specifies CASSLSGQVANTEAFF.

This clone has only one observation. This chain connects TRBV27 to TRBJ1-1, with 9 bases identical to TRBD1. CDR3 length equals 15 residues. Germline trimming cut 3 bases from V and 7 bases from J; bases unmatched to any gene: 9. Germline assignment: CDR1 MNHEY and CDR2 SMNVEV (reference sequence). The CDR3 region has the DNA TGTGCCAGCAGTTTTTTTTTCGGGACAGGGTATGAAGCTTTCTTT. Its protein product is CASSFFFGTGYEAFF.

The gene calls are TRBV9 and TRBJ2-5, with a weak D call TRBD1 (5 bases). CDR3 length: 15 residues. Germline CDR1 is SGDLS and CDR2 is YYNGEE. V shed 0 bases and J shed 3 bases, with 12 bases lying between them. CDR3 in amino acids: CASSVGGGAEETQYF. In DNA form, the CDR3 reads TGTGCCAGCAGCGTAGGGGGTGGGGCGGAAGAGACCCAGTACTTC. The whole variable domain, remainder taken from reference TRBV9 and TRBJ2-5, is DSGVTQTPKHLITATGQRVTLRCSPRSGDLSVYWYQQSLDQGLQFLIQYYNGEERAKGNILERFSAQQFPDLHSELNLSSLELGDSALYFCASSVGGGAEETQYFGPGTRLLVL.

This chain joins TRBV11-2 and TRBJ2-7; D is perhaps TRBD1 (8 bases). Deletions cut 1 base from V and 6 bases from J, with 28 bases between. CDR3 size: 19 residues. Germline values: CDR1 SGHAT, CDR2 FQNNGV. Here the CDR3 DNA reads TGTGCCAGCAGCTTAGCCAGGGACAGGAGAGATTCTTGGGGGGGCGAGCAGTACTTC. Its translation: CASSLARDRRDSWGGEQYF.

CDR3 amino acids: CASMGTDSYEQYF. CDR3 in DNA: TGTGCCAGCATGGGGACAGACTCCTACGAGCAGTACTTC. J is TRBJ2-7 and V is TRBV6-5, with 7 bases that match TRBD1. V lost 7 bases, J lost 0 bases, and 3 bases stayed unmatched. CDR1 and CDR2 (germline): MNHEY, SVGAGI. This CDR3 has 13 amino acids.

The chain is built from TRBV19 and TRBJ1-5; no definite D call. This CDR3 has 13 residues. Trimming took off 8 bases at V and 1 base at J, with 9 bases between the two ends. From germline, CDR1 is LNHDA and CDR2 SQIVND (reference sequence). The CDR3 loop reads CASCTWSNQPQHF. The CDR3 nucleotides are TGTGCCAGTTGCACATGGAGCAATCAGCCCCAGCATTTT.

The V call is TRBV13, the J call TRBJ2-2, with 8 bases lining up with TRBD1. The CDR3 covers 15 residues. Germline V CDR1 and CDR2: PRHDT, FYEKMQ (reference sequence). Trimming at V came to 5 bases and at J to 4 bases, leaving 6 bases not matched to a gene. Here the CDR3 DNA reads TGTGCCAGCAGCCAAACCGGGACAGGCACCGGGGAGCTGTTTTTT. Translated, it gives CASSQTGTGTGELFF.

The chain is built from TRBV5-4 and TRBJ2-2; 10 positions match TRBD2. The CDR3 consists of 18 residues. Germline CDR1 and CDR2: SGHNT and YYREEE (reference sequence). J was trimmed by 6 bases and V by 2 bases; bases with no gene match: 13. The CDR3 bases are TGTGCCAGCAGCTTCCTAGCGGGAGCGAGGGTTGGCCCCGGGGAGCTGTTTTTT. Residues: CASSFLAGARVGPGELFF.

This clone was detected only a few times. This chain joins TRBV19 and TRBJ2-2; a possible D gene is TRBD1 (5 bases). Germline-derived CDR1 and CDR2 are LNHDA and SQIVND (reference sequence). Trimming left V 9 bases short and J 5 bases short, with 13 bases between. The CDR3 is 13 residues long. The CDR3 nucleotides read TGTGCCAGCACAAGCAGGGTTACCGGGGAGCTGTTTTTT. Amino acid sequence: CASTSRVTGELFF.

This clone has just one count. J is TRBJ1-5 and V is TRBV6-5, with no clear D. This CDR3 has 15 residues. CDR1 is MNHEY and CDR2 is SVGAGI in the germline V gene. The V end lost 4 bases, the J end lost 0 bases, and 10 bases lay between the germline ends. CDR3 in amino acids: CASSSSETSNQPQHF. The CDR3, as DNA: TGTGCCAGCAGTTCTTCAGAAACTAGCAATCAGCCCCAGCATTTT.

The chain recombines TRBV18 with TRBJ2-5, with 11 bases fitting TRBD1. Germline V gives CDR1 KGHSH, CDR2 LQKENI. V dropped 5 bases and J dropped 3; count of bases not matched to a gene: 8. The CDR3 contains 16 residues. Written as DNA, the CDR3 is TGTGCCAGCTCAGCTTGGATGGGACAGGGGGAAGAGACCCAGTACTTC. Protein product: CASSAWMGQGEETQYF. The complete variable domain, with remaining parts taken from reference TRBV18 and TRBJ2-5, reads NAGVMQNPRHLVRRRGQEARLRCSPMKGHSHVYWYRQLPEEGLKFMVYLQKENIIDESGMPKERFSAEFPKEGPSILRIQQVVRGDSAAYFCASSAWMGQGEETQYFGPGTRLLVL.

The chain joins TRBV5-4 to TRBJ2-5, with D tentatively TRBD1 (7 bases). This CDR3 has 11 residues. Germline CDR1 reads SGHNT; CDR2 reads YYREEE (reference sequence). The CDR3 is CAYRGGETQYF. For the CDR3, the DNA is TGTGCTTACAGGGGAGGTGAGACCCAGTACTTC.